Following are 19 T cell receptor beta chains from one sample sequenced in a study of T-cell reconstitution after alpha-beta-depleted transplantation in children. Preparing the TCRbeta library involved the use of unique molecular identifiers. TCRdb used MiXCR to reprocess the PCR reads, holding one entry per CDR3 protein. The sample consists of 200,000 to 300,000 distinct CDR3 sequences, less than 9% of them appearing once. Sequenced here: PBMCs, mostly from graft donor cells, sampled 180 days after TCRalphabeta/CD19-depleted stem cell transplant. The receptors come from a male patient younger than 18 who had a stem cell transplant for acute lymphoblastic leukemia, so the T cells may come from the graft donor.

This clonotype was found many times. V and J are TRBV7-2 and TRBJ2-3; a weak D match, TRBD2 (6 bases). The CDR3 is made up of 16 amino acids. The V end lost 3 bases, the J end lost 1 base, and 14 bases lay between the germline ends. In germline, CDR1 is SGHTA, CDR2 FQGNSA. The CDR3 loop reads CASSFGGSVRTDTQYF. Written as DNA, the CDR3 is TGTGCCAGCAGCTTTGGGGGGAGCGTCCGCACAGATACGCAGTATTTT.

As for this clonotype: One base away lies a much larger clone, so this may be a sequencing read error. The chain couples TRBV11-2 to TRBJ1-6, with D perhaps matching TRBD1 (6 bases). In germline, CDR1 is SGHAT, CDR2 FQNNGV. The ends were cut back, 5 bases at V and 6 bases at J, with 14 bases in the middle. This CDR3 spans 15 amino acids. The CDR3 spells CASSLGGPCNSPLHF. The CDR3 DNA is TGTGCCAGCAGCCTGGGGGGGCCCTGTAATTCACCCCTCCACTTT.

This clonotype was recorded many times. The CDR3 DNA is TGCAGTGCTAGAGGCAGGGTTACAGATACGCAGTATTTT. It is translated as CSARGRVTDTQYF. The rearrangement links TRBV20-1 to TRBJ2-3; D might be TRBD1 (5 bases). CDR3 size: 13 residues. Trimming shortened V by 1 base and J by 3 bases, and 8 bases separated the two germline ends. CDR1 DFQATT and CDR2 SNEGSKA come from the germline V gene (reference sequence).

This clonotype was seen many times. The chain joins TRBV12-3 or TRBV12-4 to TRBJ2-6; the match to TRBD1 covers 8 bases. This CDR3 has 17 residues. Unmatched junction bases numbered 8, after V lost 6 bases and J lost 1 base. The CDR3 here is CASSPAGTGSGANVLTF. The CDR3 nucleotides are TGTGCCAGCAGCCCCGCCGGGACAGGTTCTGGGGCCAACGTCCTGACTTTC.

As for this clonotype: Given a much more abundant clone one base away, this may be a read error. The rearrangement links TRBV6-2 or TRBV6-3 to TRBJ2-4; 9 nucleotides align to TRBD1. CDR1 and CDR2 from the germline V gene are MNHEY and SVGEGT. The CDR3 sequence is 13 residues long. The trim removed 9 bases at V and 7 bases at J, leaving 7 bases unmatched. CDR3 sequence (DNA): TGTGCCAGAAGAACCGGGACAGGGAACATTCAGTACTTC. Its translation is CARRTGTGNIQYF.

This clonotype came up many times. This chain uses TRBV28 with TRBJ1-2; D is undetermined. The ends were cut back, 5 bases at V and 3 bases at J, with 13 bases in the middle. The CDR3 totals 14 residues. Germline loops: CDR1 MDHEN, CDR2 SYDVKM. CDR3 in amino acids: CASSMTAYHYGYTF. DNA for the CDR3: TGTGCCAGCAGTATGACGGCCTATCACTATGGCTACACCTTC.

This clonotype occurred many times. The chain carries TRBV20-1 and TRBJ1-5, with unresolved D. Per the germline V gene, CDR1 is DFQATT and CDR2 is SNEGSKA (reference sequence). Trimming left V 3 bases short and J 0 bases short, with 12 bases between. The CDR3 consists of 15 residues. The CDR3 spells CSAREDGISNQPQHF. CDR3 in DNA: TGCAGTGCTAGGGAGGACGGAATTAGCAATCAGCCCCAGCATTTT.

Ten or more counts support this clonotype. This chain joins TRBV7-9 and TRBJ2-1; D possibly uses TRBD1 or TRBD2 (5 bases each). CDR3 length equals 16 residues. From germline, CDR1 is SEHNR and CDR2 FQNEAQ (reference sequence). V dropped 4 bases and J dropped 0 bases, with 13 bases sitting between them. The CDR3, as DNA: TGTGCCAGCAGCTCAATTGGGGGACGCTCCTACAATGAGCAGTTCTTC. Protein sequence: CASSSIGGRSYNEQFF.

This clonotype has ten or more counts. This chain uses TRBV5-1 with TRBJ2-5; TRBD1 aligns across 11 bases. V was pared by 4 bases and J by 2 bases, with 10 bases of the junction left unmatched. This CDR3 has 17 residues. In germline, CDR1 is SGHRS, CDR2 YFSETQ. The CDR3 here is CASSRGQGAPLQETQYF. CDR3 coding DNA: TGCGCCAGCAGCCGCGGACAGGGGGCCCCCCTGCAAGAGACCCAGTACTTC.

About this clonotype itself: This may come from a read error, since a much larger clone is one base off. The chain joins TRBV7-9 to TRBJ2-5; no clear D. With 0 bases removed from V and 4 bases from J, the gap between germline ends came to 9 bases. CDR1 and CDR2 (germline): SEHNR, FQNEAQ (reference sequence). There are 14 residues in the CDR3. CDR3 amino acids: CASSLAPAVETQYF. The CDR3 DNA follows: TGTGCCAGCAGCTTAGCCCCGGCAGTAGAGACCCAGTACTTC.

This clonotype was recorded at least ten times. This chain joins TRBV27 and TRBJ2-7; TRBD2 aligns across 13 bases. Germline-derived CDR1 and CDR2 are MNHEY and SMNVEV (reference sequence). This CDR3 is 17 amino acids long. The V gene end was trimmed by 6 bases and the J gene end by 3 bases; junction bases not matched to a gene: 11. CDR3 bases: TGTGCCAGCAGCCCCTCGGGACTAGCGGGGTTCCTCTACGAGCAGTACTTC. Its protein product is CASSPSGLAGFLYEQYF.

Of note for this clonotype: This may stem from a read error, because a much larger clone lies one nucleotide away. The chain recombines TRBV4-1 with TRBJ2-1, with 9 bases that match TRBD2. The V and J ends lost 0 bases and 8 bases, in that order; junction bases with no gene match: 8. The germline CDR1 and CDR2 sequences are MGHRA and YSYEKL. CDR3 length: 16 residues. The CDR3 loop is CASSQEVSGSWDEQFF. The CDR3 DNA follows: TGCGCCAGCAGCCAAGAAGTTAGCGGGAGTTGGGATGAGCAGTTCTTC.

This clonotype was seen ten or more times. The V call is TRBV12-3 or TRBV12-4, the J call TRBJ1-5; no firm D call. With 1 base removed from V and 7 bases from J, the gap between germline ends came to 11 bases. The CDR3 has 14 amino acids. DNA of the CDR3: TGTGCCAGCAGTTTAGATGGGAGGACGCAGCCCCAGCATTTT. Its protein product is CASSLDGRTQPQHF.

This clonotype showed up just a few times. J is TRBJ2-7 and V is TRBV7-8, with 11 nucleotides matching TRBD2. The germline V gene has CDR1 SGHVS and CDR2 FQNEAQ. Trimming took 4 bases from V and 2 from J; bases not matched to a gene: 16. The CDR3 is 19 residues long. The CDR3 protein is CASSSPGRLAGTLPYEQYF. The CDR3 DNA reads TGTGCCAGCAGCTCACCGGGAAGACTAGCGGGAACACTGCCCTACGAGCAGTACTTC.

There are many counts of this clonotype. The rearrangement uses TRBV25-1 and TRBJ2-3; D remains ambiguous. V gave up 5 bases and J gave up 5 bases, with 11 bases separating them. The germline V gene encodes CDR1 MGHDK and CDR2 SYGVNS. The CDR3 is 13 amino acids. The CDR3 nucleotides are TGTGCCAGCAGTAGTGGTTCAAGAGATACGCAGTATTTT. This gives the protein CASSSGSRDTQYF. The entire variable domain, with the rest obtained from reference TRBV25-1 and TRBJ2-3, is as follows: EADIYQTPRYLVIGTGKKITLECSQTMGHDKMYWYQQDPGMELHLIHYSYGVNSTEKGDLSSESTVSRIRTEHFPLTLESARPSHTSQYLCASSSGSRDTQYFGPGTRLTVL.

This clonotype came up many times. CDR3 DNA sequence: TGTGCCAGCAGTTTAGAGGCCTGGGGGGCAACTAACTATGGCTACACCTTC. Translating gives CASSLEAWGATNYGYTF. The gene calls are TRBV28 and TRBJ1-2, with D possibly TRBD1 on 6 matching bases. This CDR3 region has 17 residues. Trimming removed 2 bases at V and 0 bases at J, with 16 bases between. Germline-derived CDR1 and CDR2 are MDHEN and SYDVKM.

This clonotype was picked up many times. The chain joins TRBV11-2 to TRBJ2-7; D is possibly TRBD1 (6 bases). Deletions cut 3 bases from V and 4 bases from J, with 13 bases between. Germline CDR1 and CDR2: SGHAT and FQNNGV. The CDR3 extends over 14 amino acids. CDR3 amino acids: CASSLDSPTYEQYF. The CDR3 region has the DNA TGTGCCAGCAGCTTGGACAGTCCGACATACGAGCAGTACTTC.

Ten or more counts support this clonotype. This CDR3 reads CASRPHRGSFYEQYF. The CDR3 nucleotides are TGTGCCAGCAGGCCCCACAGGGGTTCCTTCTACGAGCAGTACTTC. The rearrangement uses TRBV12-3 or TRBV12-4 and TRBJ2-7; 7 bases agree with TRBD1. The CDR3 contains 15 residues. Trimming took 6 bases from V and 3 from J; bases not matched to a gene: 11.

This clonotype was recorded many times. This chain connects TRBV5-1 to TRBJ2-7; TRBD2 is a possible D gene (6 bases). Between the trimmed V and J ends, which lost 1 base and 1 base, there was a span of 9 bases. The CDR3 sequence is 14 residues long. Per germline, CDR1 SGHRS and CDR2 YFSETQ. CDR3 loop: CASSLRELSYEQYF. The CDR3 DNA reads TGCGCCAGCAGCTTGCGGGAGCTATCCTACGAGCAGTACTTC.